This T cell receptor beta chain is drawn from a study of blood T cell repertoires in COVID-19. V lost 0 bases, J lost 3 bases, and 4 bases stayed unmatched. CDR3 length: 15 amino acids. In germline, CDR1 is SGDLS, CDR2 YYNGEE. Clones were read by immunoSEQ multiplex PCR, and TCRdb kept only the in-frame ones, dropping some. The repertoire holds approximately 290,000 clones, with roughly 89% as singletons. Sequencing was performed on peripheral blood. The sequence was obtained from a man aged 30-40 years with acute or convalescent COVID-19. The rearrangement links TRBV9 to TRBJ1-1, with 8 bases fitting TRBD1. CDR3 nucleotides: TGTGCCAGCAGCGTAGCCGTGACAGGGGACACTGAAGCTTTCTTT. Its protein is CASSVAVTGDTEAFF. Variable domain in full (rest from reference TRBV9 and TRBJ1-1): DSGVTQTPKHLITATGQRVTLRCSPRSGDLSVYWYQQSLDQGLQFLIQYYNGEERAKGNILERFSAQQFPDLHSELNLSSLELGDSALYFCASSVAVTGDTEAFFGQGTRLTVV.